This TCR beta chain was sequenced in a study of blood T cell repertoires in COVID-19. Authors' analysis steps: Using reference gene primer amplification, nucleated cell counts were estimated. Assay used: immunoSEQ multiplex PCR; TCRdb lists only in-frame clones, some missing. V and J calls and clone size are copied from that table; D and trimming were computed from the DNA. The sample consists of a few hundred thousand clones, approximately 85% of them appearing once. All enrollees were about 18 to 100 years old and from about 25 US areas. Assignment of participants to cohorts was predicated upon participant-reported clinical history. For recovered donors of Cohort 3, there were two negative PCRs, clearance, or symptom resolution. This receptor was taken from a woman aged 30 to 39 who had recovered from COVID-19. Sequenced input: PBMCs or T cells enriched from blood (not recorded which).

CDR3 DNA sequence: TGTGCCAGCAGTTACTCCCAGACAGGGGGAAATGATGGCTACACCTTC. This translates into CASSYSQTGGNDGYTF. V gene TRBV6-5 combines with J gene TRBJ1-2; 9 bases are a match to TRBD1. The germline CDR1 and CDR2 sequences are MNHEY and SVGAGI. J gave up 6 bases and V 0 bases, and 8 bases lay outside the gene matches. This CDR3 is 16 amino acids long.